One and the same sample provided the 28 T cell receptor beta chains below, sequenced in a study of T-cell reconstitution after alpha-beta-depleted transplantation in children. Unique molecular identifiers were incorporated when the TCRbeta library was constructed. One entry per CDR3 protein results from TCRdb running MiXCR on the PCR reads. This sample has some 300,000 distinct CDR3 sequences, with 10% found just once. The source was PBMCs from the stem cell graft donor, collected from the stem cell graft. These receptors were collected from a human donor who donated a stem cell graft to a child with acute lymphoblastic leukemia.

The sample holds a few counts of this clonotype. CDR3 amino acids: CSASAGNQPQHF. The CDR3 region has the DNA TGCAGTGCTAGCGCCGGTAATCAGCCCCAGCATTTT. This rearrangement joins TRBV20-1 to TRBJ1-5; D is unresolved. V was cut by 3 bases and J by 4 bases, with 7 bases left in between. The CDR3 is made up of 12 amino acids. CDR1 and CDR2 from the germline V gene are DFQATT and SNEGSKA (reference sequence).

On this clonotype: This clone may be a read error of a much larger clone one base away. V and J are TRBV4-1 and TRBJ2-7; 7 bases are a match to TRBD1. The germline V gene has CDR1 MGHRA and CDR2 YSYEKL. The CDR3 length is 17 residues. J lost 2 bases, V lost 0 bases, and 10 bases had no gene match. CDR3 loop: CASSQDPSGTVPYEQYF. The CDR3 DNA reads TGCGCCAGCAGCCAAGATCCCTCCGGGACAGTACCCTACGAGCAGTACTTC.

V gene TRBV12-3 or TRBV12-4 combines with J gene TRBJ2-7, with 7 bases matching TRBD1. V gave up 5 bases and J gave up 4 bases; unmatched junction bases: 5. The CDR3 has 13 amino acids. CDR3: CASSIRDSYEQYF. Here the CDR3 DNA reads TGTGCCAGCAGTATCCGGGACAGTTACGAGCAGTACTTC.

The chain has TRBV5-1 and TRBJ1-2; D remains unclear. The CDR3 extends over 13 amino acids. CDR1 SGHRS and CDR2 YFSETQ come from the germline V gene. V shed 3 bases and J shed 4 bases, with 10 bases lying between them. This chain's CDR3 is CASSSTAAYGYTF. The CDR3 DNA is TGCGCCAGCAGCTCAACGGCGGCCTATGGCTACACCTTC.

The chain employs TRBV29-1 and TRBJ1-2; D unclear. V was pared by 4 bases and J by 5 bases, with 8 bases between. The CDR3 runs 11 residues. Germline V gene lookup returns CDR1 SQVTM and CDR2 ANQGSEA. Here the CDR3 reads CSVGRSYGYTF. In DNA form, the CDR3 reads TGCAGCGTTGGACGGAGTTATGGCTACACCTTC.

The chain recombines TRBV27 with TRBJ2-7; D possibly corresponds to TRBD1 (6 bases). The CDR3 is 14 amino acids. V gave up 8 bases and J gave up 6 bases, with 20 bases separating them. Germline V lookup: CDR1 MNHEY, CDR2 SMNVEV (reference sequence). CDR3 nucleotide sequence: TGTGCCAGCTCTCCCCTGGACAGTTTAGGCGAGCAGTACTTC. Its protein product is CASSPLDSLGEQYF.

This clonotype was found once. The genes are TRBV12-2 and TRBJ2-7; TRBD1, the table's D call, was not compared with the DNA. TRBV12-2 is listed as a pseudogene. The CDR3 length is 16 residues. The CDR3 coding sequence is TGTGCAAGTCGCTTAACCGCGGACAGGAATTTCTACGAGCAGTACTTC. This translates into CASRLTADRNFYEQYF.

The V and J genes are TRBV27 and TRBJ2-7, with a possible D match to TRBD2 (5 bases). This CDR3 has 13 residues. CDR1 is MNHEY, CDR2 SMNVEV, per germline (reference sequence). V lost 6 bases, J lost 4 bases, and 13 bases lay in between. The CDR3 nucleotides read TGTGCCAGCAGGGTTACCGAGGGTTACGAGCAGTACTTC. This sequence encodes CASRVTEGYEQYF.

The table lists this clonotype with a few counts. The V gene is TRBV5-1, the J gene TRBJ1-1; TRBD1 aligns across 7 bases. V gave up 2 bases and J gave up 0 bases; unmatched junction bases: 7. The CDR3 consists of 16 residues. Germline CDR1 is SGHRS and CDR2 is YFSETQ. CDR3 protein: CASSFSGQTMNTEAFF. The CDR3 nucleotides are TGCGCCAGCAGCTTCTCGGGACAGACTATGAACACTGAAGCTTTCTTT.

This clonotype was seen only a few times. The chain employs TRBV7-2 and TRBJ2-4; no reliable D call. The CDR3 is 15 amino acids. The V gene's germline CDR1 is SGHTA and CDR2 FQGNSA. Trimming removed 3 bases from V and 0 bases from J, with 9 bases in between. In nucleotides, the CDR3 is TGTGCCAGCAGCTTCAGATATGGAGCCAAAAACATTCAGTACTTC. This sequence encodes CASSFRYGAKNIQYF.

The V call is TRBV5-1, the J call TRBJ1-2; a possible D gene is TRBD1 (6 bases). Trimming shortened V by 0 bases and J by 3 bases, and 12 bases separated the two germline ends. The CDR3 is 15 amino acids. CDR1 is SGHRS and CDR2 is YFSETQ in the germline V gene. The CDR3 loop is CASSLGNRVDYGYTF. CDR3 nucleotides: TGCGCCAGCAGCTTGGGTAACAGGGTGGACTATGGCTACACCTTC.

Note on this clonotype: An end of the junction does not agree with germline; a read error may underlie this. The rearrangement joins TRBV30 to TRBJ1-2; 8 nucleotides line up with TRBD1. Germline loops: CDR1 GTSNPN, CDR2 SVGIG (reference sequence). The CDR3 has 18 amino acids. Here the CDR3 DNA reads TGTGCCTGGACCAAAAGAGGACAGGGATACCGAAAAAACTATGGCTACGCCTTC. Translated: CAWTKRGQGYRKNYGYAF.

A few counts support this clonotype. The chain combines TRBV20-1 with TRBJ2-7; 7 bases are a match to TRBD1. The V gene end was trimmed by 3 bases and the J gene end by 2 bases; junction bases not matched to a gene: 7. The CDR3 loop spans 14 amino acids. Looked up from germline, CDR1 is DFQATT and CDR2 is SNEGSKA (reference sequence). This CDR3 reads CSASGLGQTYEQYF. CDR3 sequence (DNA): TGCAGTGCTAGCGGCTTGGGACAGACCTACGAGCAGTACTTC.

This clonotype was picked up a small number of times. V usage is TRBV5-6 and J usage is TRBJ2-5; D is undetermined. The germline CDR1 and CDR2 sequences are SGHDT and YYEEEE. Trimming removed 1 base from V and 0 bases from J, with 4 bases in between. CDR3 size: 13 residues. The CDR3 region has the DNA TGTGCCAGCAGCTTGAAGTACCAAGAGACCCAGTACTTC. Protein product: CASSLKYQETQYF.

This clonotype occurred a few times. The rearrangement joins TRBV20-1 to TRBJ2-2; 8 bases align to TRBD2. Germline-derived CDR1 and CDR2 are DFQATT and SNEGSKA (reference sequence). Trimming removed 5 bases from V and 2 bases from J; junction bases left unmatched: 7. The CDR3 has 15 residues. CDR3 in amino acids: CSARSGGLNTGELFF. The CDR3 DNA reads TGCAGTGCTCGCTCGGGGGGGCTTAACACCGGGGAGCTGTTTTTT.

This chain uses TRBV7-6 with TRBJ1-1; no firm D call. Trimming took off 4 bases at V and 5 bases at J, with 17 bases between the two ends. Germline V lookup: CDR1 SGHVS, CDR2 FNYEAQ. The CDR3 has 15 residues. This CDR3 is CASSSLTELRTEAFF. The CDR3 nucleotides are TGTGCCAGCAGCTCCCTGACGGAACTTCGAACTGAAGCTTTCTTT.

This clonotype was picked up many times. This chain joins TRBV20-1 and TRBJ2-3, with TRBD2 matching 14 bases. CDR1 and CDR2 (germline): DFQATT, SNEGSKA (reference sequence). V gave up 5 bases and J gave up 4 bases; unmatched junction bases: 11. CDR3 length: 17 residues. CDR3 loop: CSAPTSGRASPPDTQYF. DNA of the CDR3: TGCAGTGCTCCGACTAGCGGGAGGGCTAGTCCCCCAGATACGCAGTATTTT.

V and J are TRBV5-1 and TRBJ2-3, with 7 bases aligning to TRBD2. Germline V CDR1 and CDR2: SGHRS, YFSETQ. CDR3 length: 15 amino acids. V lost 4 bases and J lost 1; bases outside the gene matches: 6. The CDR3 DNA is TGCGCCAGCAGCACCATGGCGGGAGGCACAGATACGCAGTATTTT. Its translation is CASSTMAGGTDTQYF.

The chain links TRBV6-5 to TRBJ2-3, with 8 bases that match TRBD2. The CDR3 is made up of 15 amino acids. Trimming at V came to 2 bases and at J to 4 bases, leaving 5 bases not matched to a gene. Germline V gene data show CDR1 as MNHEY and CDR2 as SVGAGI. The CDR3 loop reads CASSYLREGADTQYF. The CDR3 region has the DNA TGTGCCAGCAGTTACCTTCGGGAGGGGGCAGATACGCAGTATTTT.

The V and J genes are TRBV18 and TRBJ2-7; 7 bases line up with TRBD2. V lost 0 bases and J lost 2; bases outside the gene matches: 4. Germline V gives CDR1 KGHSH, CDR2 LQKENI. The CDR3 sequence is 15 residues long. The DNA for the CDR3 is TGTGCCAGCTCACCACCCGGCGGGAGCGCCTACGAGCAGTACTTC. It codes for CASSPPGGSAYEQYF.

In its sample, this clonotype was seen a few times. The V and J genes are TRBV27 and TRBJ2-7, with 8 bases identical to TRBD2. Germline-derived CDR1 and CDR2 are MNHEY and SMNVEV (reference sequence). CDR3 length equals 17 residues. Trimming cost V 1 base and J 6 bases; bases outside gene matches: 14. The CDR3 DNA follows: TGTGCCAGCAGTTTATTCGTAACGGGAGGGGGGGAAGGCGAGCAGTACTTC. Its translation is CASSLFVTGGGEGEQYF.

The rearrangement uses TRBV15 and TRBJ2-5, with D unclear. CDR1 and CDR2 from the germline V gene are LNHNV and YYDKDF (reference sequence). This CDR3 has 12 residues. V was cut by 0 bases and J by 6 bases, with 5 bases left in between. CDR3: CATSRDTQTQYF. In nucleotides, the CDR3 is TGTGCCACCAGCAGAGATACGCAGACCCAGTACTTC.

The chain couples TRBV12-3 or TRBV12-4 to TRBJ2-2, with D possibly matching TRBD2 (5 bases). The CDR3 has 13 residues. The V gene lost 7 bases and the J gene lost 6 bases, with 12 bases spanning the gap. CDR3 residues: CASTPGGSGELFF. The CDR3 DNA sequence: TGTGCCAGCACCCCGGGCGGGTCCGGGGAGCTGTTTTTT.

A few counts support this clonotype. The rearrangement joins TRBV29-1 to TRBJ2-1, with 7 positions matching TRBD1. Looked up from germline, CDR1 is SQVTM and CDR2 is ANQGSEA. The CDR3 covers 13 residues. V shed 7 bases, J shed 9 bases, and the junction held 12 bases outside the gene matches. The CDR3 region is CSAVGGDRGEQFF. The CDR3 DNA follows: TGCAGCGCGGTGGGTGGGGACAGAGGTGAGCAGTTCTTC.

CDR3 sequence reads: CASSFYRENTEAFF. The CDR3 nucleotides read TGTGCCAGCAGCTTTTACAGGGAGAACACTGAAGCTTTCTTT. The rearrangement joins TRBV7-8 to TRBJ1-1; maybe TRBD1 (6 bases). The CDR3 extends over 14 amino acids. Between the trimmed V and J ends, which lost 3 bases and 1 base, there was a span of 9 bases. Germline values: CDR1 SGHVS, CDR2 FQNEAQ.

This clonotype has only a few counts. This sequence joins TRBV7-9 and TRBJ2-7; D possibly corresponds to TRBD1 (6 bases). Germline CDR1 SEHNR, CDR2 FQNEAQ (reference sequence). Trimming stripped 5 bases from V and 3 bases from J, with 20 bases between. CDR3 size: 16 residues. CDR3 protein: CASSPNPDRQGYEQYF. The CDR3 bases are TGTGCCAGCAGCCCTAACCCTGACAGGCAAGGCTACGAGCAGTACTTC.

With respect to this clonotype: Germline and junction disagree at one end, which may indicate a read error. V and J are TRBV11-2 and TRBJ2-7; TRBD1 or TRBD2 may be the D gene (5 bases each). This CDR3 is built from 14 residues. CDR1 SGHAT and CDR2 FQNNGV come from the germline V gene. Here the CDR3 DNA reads TGTGCCAGCAGCGGCAGAGGGACCGTTTACGAACAGTACTTC. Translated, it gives CASSGRGTVYEQYF.

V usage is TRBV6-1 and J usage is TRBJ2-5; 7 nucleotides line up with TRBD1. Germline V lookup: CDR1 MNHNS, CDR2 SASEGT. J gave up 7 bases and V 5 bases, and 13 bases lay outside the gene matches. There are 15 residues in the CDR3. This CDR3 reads CASSRLNRGRATQYF. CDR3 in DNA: TGTGCCAGCAGTCGGCTCAACAGGGGTCGGGCGACCCAGTACTTC.